This TCR beta chain was profiled in a study of regulatory T cells in long-lasting Graves disease. The ends were cut back, 3 bases at V and 1 base at J, with 19 bases in the middle. Germline lookup yields CDR1 MDHEN and CDR2 SYDVKM. This CDR3 contains 17 residues. Indicated time point: newly diagnosed GD, antithyroid drugs for less than 3 months. Construction of the TCR library relied on RNA isolated from PBMCs. CDR3 regions were amplified by Arm-PCR using iRepertoire HTBI primers to build TCR beta libraries. TCRdb reprocessed the multiplex PCR reads with MiXCR, giving one entry per CDR3 protein. This table has some 370,000 distinct CDR3 sequences, about 12% appearing once. This clonotype occurred many times. Separately, the same data were catalogued under a study of T cells in Graves' hyperthyroidism and ophthalmopathy.

Sequences were derived from peripheral blood mononuclear cells (PBMCs), sampled at new diagnosis, from a patient treated with antithyroid drugs. The chain recombines TRBV28 with TRBJ2-7, with D tentatively TRBD2 (6 bases). The source is a woman aged 18-29 years with Graves disease. The CDR3 nucleotides are TGTGCCAGCAGTTTCCAGTGGGGGGACTTCCGATCCTACGAGCAGTACTTC. This translates into CASSFQWGDFRSYEQYF.